This is a list of T cell receptor beta chains from one sample in a study of CD8+ T cells in alopecia areata. The repertoire was sequenced with immunoSEQ multiplex PCR; TCRdb's copy has only in-frame clones and lacks some. The data hold 95,000 to 150,000 clones, with around 56% observed a single time. Sequenced material: CD4+ T cells sorted from blood, taken at week 4, from a patient treated with tofacitinib. Receptors originate from a human donor with alopecia areata. The CDR3 runs from the conserved cysteine through the conserved F or W. D genes are given only for firm matches. Part of the rows lack a size; the others show once, few, many or a class for expanded clones.

abundance	d_gene	v_gene	j_gene	CDR3aa	CDR3nt
once	TRBD1	TRBV9	TRBJ1-2	CASSVDHRGGVGYTF	TGTGCCAGCAGCGTAGACCACAGGGGAGGCGTTGGCTACACCTTC
.	.	TRBV6-5	TRBJ1-5	CASSYSIYSNQPQHF	TGTGCCAGCAGTTACAGCATCTATAGCAATCAGCCCCAGCATTTT
few	.	TRBV29-1	TRBJ1-5	CSVETDPYQPQHF	TGCAGCGTTGAAACCGACCCGTATCAGCCCCAGCATTTT
.	TRBD2	TRBV29-1	TRBJ2-2	CSAGGVSTGELFF	TGCAGCGCCGGGGGGGTCTCTACCGGGGAGCTGTTTTTT
.	.	TRBV30	TRBJ1-1	CAWQGPTEAFF	TGTGCCTGGCAGGGACCCACTGAAGCTTTCTTT
.	.	TRBV5-1	TRBJ2-5	CASSPGQKETQYF	TGCGCCAGCAGCCCGGGCCAGAAAGAGACCCAGTACTTC
.	TRBD1	TRBV27	TRBJ2-1	CASSWDRAGYNEQFF	TGTGCCAGCAGTTGGGACAGGGCGGGTTACAATGAGCAGTTCTTC
few	.	TRBV5-1	TRBJ1-2	CASSLVSGNGYTF	TGCGCCAGCAGCTTGGTATCAGGGAATGGCTACACCTTC
few	TRBD2	TRBV7-6	TRBJ2-5	CASSPLTSVETQYF	TGTGCCAGCAGCCCATTGACTAGCGTAGAGACCCAGTACTTC
.	.	TRBV29-1	TRBJ2-2	CSVAGQSTGELFF	TGCAGCGTTGCGGGGCAGAGCACCGGGGAGCTGTTTTTT
.	.	TRBV29-1	TRBJ2-1	CSLLAYNEQFF	TGCAGCCTCTTGGCCTACAATGAGCAGTTCTTC
.	TRBD1	TRBV29-1	TRBJ1-2	CGLGTVRGYTF	TGCGGCCTCGGGACAGTCCGCGGCTACACCTTC
.	TRBD1	TRBV27	TRBJ1-2	CASARTGEVNYGYTF	TGTGCCAGCGCCCGGACAGGGGAAGTTAACTATGGCTACACCTTC
few	TRBD1	TRBV29-1	TRBJ2-2	CSVARQGARGELFF	TGCAGCGTTGCGAGGCAGGGGGCGCGCGGGGAGCTGTTTTTT
.	.	TRBV30	TRBJ2-1	CAWTYLRGRGGEQFF	TGTGCCTGGACTTACCTACGGGGTCGCGGTGGTGAGCAGTTCTTC
once	TRBD1	TRBV2	TRBJ2-5	CASNTGQGFQETQYF	TGTGCCAGCAATACGGGACAGGGTTTCCAAGAGACCCAGTACTTC
.	.	TRBV30	TRBJ1-1	CAWSVTGGGTEAFF	TGTGCCTGGAGTGTAACGGGGGGTGGCACTGAAGCTTTCTTT
.	TRBD1	TRBV30	TRBJ1-2	CAWSTGTGGGYTF	TGTGCCTGGAGTACCGGGACAGGGGGTGGCTACACCTTC
.	.	TRBV6-6	TRBJ2-6	CASRTGLEANVLTF	TGTGCCAGCAGAACAGGGCTTGAGGCCAACGTCCTGACTTTC
few	.	TRBV4-1	TRBJ2-7	CASSHSGFSHEQYF	TGCGCCAGCAGCCACTCAGGGTTCTCACACGAGCAGTACTTC
many	.	TRBV11-2	TRBJ2-1	CASSLGTANNEQFF	TGTGCCAGCAGCTTAGGGACTGCTAATAATGAGCAGTTCTTC
few	.	TRBV27	TRBJ2-7	CASRKPKGEQYF	TGTGCCAGCAGGAAACCTAAAGGCGAGCAGTACTTC
few	.	TRBV5-1	TRBJ2-1	CASSFLPGPEVNEQFF	TGCGCCAGCAGCTTCCTCCCGGGCCCCGAAGTTAATGAGCAGTTCTTC
few	.	TRBV5-6	TRBJ2-5	CASSTRQAETQYF	TGTGCCAGCAGCACCCGACAGGCAGAGACCCAGTACTTC
.	.	TRBV9	TRBJ2-7	CASSSLPGPLNEQYF	TGTGCCAGCAGCTCGCTGCCGGGCCCCCTCAACGAGCAGTACTTC
.	.	TRBV7-9	TRBJ2-3	CASSPSSDTQYF	TGTGCCAGCAGCCCAAGTTCAGATACGCAGTATTTT
few	.	TRBV15	TRBJ2-5	CATSRDRSGEETQYF	TGTGCCACCAGCAGAGATAGGAGCGGCGAAGAGACCCAGTACTTC
.	.	TRBV7-2	TRBJ2-7	CASSLGTGSYEQYF	TGTGCCAGCAGCTTAGGTACAGGGTCCTACGAGCAGTACTTC
.	.	TRBV7-9	TRBJ1-1	CASSPRAPEAFF	TGTGCCAGCAGCCCCCGGGCCCCGGAAGCTTTCTTT
few	TRBD1	TRBV27	TRBJ1-5	CASRGQGGNQPQHF	TGTGCCAGCAGGGGACAGGGTGGAAATCAGCCCCAGCATTTT